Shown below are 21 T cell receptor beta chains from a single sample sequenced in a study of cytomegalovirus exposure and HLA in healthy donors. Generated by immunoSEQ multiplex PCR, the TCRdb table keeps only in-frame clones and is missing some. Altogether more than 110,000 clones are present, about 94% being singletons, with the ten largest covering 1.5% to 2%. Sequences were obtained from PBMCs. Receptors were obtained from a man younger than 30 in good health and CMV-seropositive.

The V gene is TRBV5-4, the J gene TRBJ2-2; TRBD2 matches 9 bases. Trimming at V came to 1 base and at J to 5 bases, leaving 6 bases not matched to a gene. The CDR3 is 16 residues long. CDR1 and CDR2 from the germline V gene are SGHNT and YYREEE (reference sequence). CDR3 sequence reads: CASSLYLAGMTGELFF. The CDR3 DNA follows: TGTGCCAGCAGCTTGTACCTAGCGGGAATGACCGGGGAGCTGTTTTTT.

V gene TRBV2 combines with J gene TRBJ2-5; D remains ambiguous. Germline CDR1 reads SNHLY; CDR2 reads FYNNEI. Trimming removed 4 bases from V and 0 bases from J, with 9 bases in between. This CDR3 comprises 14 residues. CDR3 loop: CASSASGYQETQYF. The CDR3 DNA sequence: TGTGCCAGCAGTGCATCCGGGTACCAAGAGACCCAGTACTTC.

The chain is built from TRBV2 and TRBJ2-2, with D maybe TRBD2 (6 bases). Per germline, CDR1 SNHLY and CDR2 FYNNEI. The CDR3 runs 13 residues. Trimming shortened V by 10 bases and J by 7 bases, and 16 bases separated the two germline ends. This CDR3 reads CAISGSGGGELFF. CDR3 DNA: TGTGCCATAAGCGGGTCCGGGGGCGGGGAGCTGTTTTTT.

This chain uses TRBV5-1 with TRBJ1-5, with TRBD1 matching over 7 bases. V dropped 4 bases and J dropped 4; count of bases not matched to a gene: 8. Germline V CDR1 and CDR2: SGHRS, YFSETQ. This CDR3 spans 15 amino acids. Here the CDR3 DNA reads TGCGCCAGCAGCCCGGAGGGGGCGGGTAATCAGCCCCAGCATTTT. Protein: CASSPEGAGNQPQHF.

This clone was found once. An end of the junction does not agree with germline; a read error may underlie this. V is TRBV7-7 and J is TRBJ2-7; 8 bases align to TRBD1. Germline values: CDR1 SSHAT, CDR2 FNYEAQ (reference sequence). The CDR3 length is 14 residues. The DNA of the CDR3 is TGTGCTAGCAGCATTGGACAGGGCTCCTACGAGCAGTACTTC. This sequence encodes CASSIGQGSYEQYF.

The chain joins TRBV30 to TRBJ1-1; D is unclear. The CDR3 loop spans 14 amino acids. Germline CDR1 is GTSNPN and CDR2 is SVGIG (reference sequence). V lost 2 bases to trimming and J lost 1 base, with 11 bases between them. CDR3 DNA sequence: TGTGCCTGGAGTCCGGGGAGGGAGAACACTGAAGCTTTCTTT. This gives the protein CAWSPGRENTEAFF.

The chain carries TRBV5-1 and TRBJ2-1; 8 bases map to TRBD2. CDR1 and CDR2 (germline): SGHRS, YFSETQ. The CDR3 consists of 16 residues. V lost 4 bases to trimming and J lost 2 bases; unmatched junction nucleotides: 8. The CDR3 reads CASSVSSGPAYNEQFF. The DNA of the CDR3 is TGCGCCAGCAGCGTATCTAGCGGGCCGGCCTACAATGAGCAGTTCTTC.

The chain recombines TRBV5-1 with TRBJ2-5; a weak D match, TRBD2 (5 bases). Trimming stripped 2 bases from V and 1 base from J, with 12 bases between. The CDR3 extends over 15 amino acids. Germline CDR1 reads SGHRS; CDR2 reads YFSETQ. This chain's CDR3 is CASSFSPEAQETQYF. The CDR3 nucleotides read TGCGCCAGCAGCTTTAGTCCGGAGGCCCAAGAGACCCAGTACTTC.

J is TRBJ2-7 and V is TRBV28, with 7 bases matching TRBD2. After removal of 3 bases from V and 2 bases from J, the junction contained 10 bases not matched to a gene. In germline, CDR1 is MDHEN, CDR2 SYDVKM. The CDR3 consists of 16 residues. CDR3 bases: TGTGCCAGCAGTTTTACGGCGGGAGCCGTCACCTACGAGCAGTACTTC. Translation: CASSFTAGAVTYEQYF.

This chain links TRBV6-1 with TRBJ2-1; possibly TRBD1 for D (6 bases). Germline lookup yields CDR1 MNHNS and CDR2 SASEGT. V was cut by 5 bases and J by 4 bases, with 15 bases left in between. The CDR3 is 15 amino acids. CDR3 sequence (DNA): TGTGCCAGCAGTCTGACGGGACAAATATACAATGAGCAGTTCTTC. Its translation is CASSLTGQIYNEQFF.

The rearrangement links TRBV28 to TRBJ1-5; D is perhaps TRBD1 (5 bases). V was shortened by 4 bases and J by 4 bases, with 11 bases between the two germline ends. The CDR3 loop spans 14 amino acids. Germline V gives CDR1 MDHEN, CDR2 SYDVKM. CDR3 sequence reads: CASSWGVLNQPQHF. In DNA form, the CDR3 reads TGTGCCAGCAGTTGGGGGGTCTTGAATCAGCCCCAGCATTTT.

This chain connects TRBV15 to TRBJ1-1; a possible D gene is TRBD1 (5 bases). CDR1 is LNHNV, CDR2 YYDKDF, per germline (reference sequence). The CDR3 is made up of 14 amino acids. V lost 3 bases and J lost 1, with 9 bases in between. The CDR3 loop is CATSSYGQNTEAFF. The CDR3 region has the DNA TGTGCCACCAGCAGCTACGGACAGAACACTGAAGCTTTCTTT.

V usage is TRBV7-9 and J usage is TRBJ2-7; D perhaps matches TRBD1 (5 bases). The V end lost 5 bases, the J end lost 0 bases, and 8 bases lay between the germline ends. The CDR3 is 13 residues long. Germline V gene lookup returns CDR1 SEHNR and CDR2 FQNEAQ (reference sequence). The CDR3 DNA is TGTGCCAGCAGCCAGGGCAGCTCCTACGAGCAGTACTTC. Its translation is CASSQGSSYEQYF.

Here the CDR3 DNA reads TGCGCCAGCAGCTTAGGGGAGGGAACTAATGAAAAACTGTTTTTT. This gives the protein CASSLGEGTNEKLFF. The rearrangement joins TRBV5-1 to TRBJ1-4; D is perhaps TRBD1 (5 bases). CDR3 size: 15 residues. Germline V gives CDR1 SGHRS, CDR2 YFSETQ. Trimming shortened V by 2 bases and J by 1 base, and 9 bases separated the two germline ends.

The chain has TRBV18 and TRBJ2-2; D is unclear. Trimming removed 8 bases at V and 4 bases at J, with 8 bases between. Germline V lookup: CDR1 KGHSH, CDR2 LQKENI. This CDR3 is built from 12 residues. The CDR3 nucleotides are TGTGCCAGCACCCGAGGCACCGGGGAGCTGTTTTTT. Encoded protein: CASTRGTGELFF.

The CDR3 protein is CASSDPRASGDNEQFF. The CDR3 DNA follows: TGTGCCAGCAGTGATCCGAGGGCTAGCGGTGACAATGAGCAGTTCTTC. The rearrangement uses TRBV25-1 and TRBJ2-1; 7 bases are a match to TRBD2. With V trimmed by 3 bases and J by 5 bases, 10 bases remained unmatched. Germline assignment: CDR1 MGHDK and CDR2 SYGVNS. CDR3 size: 16 residues. Filled out from reference TRBV25-1 and TRBJ2-1, the complete variable domain reads EADIYQTPRYLVIGTGKKITLECSQTMGHDKMYWYQQDPGMELHLIHYSYGVNSTEKGDLSSESTVSRIRTEHFPLTLESARPSHTSQYLCASSDPRASGDNEQFFGPGTRLTVL.

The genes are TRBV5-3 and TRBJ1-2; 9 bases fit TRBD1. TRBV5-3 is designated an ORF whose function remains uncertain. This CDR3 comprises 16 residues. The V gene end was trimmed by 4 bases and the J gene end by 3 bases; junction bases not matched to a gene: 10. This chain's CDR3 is CARSPPRDREYYGYTF. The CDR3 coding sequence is TGTGCCAGAAGCCCCCCCCGGGACAGGGAGTACTATGGCTACACCTTC.

The CDR3, as DNA: TGTGCCAGCACCGAGCAGACAGGAGCGCTTCAAGAGACCCAGTACTTC. Translated, it gives CASTEQTGALQETQYF. The V call is TRBV28, the J call TRBJ2-5; D perhaps matches TRBD1 (6 bases). The CDR3 extends over 16 amino acids. Germline-derived CDR1 and CDR2 are MDHEN and SYDVKM. Trimming stripped 7 bases from V and 2 bases from J, with 20 bases between.

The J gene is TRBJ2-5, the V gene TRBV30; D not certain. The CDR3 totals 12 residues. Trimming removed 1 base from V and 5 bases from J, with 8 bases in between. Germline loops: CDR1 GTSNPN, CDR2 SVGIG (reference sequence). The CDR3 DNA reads TGTGCCTGGAGTGCACGAGCGGAGACCCAGTACTTC. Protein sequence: CAWSARAETQYF.

CDR3 residues: CASSQDRNRGETQYF. Written as DNA, the CDR3 is TGTGCCAGCAGCCAAGATCGTAACAGGGGGGAGACCCAGTACTTC. V and J are TRBV4-2 and TRBJ2-5, with TRBD1 identical over 8 bases. V shed 0 bases, J shed 5 bases, and the junction held 5 bases outside the gene matches. The CDR3 consists of 15 residues. Germline lookup yields CDR1 LGHNA and CDR2 YNFKEQ.

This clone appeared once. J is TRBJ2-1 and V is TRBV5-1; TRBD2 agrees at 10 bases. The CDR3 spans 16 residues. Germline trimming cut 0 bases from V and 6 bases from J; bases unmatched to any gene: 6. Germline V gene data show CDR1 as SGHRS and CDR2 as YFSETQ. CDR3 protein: CASSLGTSGIRNEQFF. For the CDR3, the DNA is TGCGCCAGCAGCTTGGGTACTAGCGGGATCCGCAATGAGCAGTTCTTC.